This T cell receptor (beta chain) was captured in a study of blood T cell repertoires in COVID-19. Study details: T cells, B-cell-depleted T cells, or PBMCs supplied cDNA or gDNA.

CDR3 length: 15 residues. Trimming stripped 7 bases from V and 0 bases from J, with 10 bases between. Germline V gene data show CDR1 as ENHRY and CDR2 as SYGVKD. Measured with immunoSEQ multiplex PCR; TCRdb has only the in-frame clones, and not every one. The table records 90,000 to 120,000 clones, around 90% of them present only once. The specimen sequenced was peripheral blood. The TCR was taken from a man aged 40-49 years with active or convalescent COVID-19. This chain uses TRBV10-3 with TRBJ2-6; D unresolved. The CDR3 sequence is CAITDGASGANVLTF. The CDR3 DNA is TGTGCCATCACCGATGGAGCCTCTGGGGCCAACGTCCTGACTTTC.